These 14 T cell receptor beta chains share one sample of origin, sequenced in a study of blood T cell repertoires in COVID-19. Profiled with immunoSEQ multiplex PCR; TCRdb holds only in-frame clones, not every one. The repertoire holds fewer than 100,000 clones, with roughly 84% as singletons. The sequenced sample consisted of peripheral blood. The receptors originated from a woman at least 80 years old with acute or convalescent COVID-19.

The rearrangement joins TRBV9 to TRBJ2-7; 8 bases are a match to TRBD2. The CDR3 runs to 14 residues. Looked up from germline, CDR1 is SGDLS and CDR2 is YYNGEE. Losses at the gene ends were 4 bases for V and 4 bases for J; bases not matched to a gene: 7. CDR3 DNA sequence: TGTGCCAGCAGCCCGTTTTCGGGAGGGTACGAGCAGTACTTC. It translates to CASSPFSGGYEQYF. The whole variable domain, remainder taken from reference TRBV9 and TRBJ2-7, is DSGVTQTPKHLITATGQRVTLRCSPRSGDLSVYWYQQSLDQGLQFLIQYYNGEERAKGNILERFSAQQFPDLHSELNLSSLELGDSALYFCASSPFSGGYEQYFGPGTRLTVT.

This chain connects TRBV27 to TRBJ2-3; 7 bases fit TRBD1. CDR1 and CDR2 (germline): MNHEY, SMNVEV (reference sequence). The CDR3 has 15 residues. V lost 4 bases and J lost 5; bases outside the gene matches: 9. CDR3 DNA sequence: TGTGCCAGCAGTTCCGACAGGGCCGGAGTAGATACGCAGTATTTT. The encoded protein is CASSSDRAGVDTQYF.

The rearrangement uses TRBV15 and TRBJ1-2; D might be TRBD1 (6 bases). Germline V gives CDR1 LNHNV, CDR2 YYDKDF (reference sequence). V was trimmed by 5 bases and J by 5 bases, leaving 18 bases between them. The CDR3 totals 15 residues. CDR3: CATSRGGGAGYGYTF. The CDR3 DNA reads TGTGCCACCAGCCGGGGCGGGGGCGCGGGTTATGGCTACACCTTC.

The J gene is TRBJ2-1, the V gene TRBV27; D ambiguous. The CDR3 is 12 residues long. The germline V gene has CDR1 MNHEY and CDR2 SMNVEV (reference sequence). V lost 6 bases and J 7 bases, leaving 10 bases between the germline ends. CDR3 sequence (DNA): TGTGCCAGCAGGCGACTTTTGAATGAGCAGTTCTTC. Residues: CASRRLLNEQFF.

The CDR3 region has the DNA TGTGCCAGTAGTACCGGGACAGGGGGAACCTATGGCTACACCTTC. Its translation is CASSTGTGGTYGYTF. This chain connects TRBV19 to TRBJ1-2; 11 nucleotides agree with TRBD1. This CDR3 comprises 15 residues. V trimming: 4 bases; J trimming: 4 bases; junction bases outside the gene matches: 5. Germline assignment: CDR1 LNHDA and CDR2 SQIVND (reference sequence).

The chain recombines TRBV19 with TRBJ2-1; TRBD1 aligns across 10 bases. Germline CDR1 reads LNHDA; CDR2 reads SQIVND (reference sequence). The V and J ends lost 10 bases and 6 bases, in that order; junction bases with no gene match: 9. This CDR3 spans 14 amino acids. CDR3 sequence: CATQRGTGVNEQFF. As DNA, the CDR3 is TGTGCCACCCAGAGAGGGACAGGGGTCAATGAGCAGTTCTTC.

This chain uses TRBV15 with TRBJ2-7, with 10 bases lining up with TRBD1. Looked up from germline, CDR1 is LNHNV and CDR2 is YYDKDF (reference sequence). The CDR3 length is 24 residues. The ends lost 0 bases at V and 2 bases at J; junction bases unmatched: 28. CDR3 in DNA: TGTGCCACCAGCAGAGATTTCGGGGGTCCGGCGACGGGACAGGGGATTGGGCTTACCTACGAGCAGTACTTC. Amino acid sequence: CATSRDFGGPATGQGIGLTYEQYF.

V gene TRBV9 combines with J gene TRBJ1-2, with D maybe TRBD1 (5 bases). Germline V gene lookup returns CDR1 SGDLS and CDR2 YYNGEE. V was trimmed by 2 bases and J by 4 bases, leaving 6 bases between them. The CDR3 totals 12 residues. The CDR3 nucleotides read TGTGCCAGCAGCGTGACAGCCTATGGCTACACCTTC. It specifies CASSVTAYGYTF.

The DNA for the CDR3 is TGCAGTGCTAGTAGTGCCGTAGCCAATGAGCAGTTCTTC. Translation gives CSASSAVANEQFF. This chain uses TRBV20-1 with TRBJ2-1; D not certain. CDR1 DFQATT and CDR2 SNEGSKA come from the germline V gene (reference sequence). V shed 3 bases and J shed 6 bases, with 12 bases lying between them. The CDR3 covers 13 residues.

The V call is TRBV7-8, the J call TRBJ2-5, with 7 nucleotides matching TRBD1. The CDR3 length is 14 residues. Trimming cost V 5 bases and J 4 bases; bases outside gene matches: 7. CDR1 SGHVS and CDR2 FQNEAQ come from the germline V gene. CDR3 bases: TGTGCCAGCAGCCCCCGACAGGGAAGAGAGACCCAGTACTTC. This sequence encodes CASSPRQGRETQYF.

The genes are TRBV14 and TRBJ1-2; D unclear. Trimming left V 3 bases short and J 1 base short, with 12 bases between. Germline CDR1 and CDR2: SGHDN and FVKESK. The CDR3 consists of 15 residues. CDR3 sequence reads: CASSHVEGFNYGYTF. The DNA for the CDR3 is TGTGCCAGCAGCCACGTTGAGGGCTTTAACTATGGCTACACCTTC.

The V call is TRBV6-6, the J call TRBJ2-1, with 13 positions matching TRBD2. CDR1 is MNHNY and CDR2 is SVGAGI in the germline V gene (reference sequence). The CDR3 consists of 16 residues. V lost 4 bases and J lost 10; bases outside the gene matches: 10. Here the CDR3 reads CASSSPLAGGREEQFF. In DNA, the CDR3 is TGTGCCAGCAGTTCGCCACTAGCGGGGGGGCGAGAGGAGCAGTTCTTC.

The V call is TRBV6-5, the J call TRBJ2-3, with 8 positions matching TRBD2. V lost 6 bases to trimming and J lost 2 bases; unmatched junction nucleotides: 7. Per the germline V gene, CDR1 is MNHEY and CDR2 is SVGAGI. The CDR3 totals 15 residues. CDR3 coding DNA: TGTGCCAGCAGGGGCCGGGGGGGCTCCACAGATACGCAGTATTTT. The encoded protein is CASRGRGGSTDTQYF.

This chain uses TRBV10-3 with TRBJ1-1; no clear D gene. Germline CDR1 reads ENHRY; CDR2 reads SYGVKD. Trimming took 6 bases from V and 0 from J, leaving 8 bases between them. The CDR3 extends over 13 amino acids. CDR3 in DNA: TGTGCCATCAGGCCCGACATGAACACTGAAGCTTTCTTT. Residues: CAIRPDMNTEAFF.